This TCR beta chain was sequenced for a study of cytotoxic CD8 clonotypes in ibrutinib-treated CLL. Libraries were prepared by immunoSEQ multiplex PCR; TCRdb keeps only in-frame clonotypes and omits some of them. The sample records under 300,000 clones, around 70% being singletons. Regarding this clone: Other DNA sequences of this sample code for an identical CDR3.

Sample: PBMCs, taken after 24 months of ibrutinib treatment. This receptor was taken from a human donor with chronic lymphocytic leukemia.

CDR3 DNA sequence: TGTGCCAGCAGTTACTCGAGGCTAGCGGACTACAATGAGCAGTTCTTC. It yields the protein CASSYSRLADYNEQFF. The chain links TRBV6-5 to TRBJ2-1; 7 positions agree with TRBD2. The CDR3 has 16 amino acids. Per germline, CDR1 MNHEY and CDR2 SVGAGI. Trimming took 0 bases from V and 3 from J; bases not matched to a gene: 5.